This TCR beta chain was recovered during a study of OX40 agonist ivuxolimab in advanced cancers. Using immunoSEQ multiplex PCR, the repertoire was profiled, and TCRdb retains in-frame clones only, with some absent. The sample lists 96,000 or so clones, under 90% occurring once. The trim removed 5 bases at V and 7 bases at J, leaving 2 bases unmatched. The CDR3 is made up of 14 amino acids. Germline CDR1 and CDR2: SGHTA and FQGTGA. The clonotype originates from an adult with an advanced solid tumor such as melanoma, head and neck, liver or kidney cancer. The sequenced sample was CD4+ or CD8+ T cells sorted from blood, obtained in a trial of the OX40 agonist ivuxolimab. This chain links TRBV7-3 with TRBJ2-1; TRBD2 agrees at 13 bases. CDR3 residues: CASSRLAGGNEQFF. As DNA, the CDR3 is TGTGCCAGCAGCCGACTAGCGGGGGGAAATGAGCAGTTCTTC.